One and the same sample provided the 20 T cell receptor beta chains below, sequenced in a study of T cells in Graves' hyperthyroidism and ophthalmopathy. RNA transcripts served as the template for amplifying TCR beta CDR3 regions. During a first-round RT-PCR of the TCR CDR3, the HTBI primer set was used. TCRdb reprocessed the multiplex PCR reads via MiXCR and lists one record per CDR3 protein. The sample comprises roughly 57,000 distinct CDR3 sequences, about 50% of which are singletons, and approximately 3.6% rests with the top ten. The sequenced sample was blood. Receptor source: a woman in her fifties or sixties with Graves' ophthalmopathy.

With regard to this clonotype: The conserved phenylalanine or tryptophan normally closing the CDR3 is absent here, so this likely arose from a read error. Because the CDR3's place on the DNA is in doubt, the DNA is left out and the CDR3 is given as listed by TCRdb. J is TRBJ2-1 and V is TRBV7-6; the tabulated D call, TRBD2, remains unverified against the DNA. The length of the CDR3 is 10 amino acids, counting both ends. Germline V lookup: CDR1 SGHVS, CDR2 FNYEAQ. CDR3 loop: CASSLAGRSV.

This clonotype was counted many times. The rearrangement links TRBV9 to TRBJ1-4; D is unclear. The germline CDR1 and CDR2 sequences are SGDLS and YYNGEE. The CDR3 contains 15 residues. With 0 bases removed from V and 7 bases from J, the gap between germline ends came to 13 bases. CDR3 coding DNA: TGTGCCAGCAGCGTAGGAGCAGGTGTTGCTGAAAAACTGTTTTTT. Protein sequence: CASSVGAGVAEKLFF.

Concerning this clonotype itself: A read error may produce the germline difference seen at one junction end. This sequence joins TRBV20-1 and TRBJ1-1; a weak D match, TRBD1 (6 bases). The germline CDR1 and CDR2 sequences are DFQATT and SNEGSKA (reference sequence). The length of the CDR3 is 9 residues. CDR3 residues: CSARLTGYF. CDR3 nucleotide sequence: TGCAGTGCTAGGCTGACAGGTTACTTT.

The chain employs TRBV7-9 and TRBJ1-4; D is unclear. V lost 3 bases and J 5 bases, leaving 13 bases between the germline ends. Germline CDR1 is SEHNR and CDR2 is FQNEAQ (reference sequence). The CDR3 consists of 15 residues. The CDR3 DNA is TGTGCCAGCAGCTTGACGGGTAGATACAATGAAAAACTGTTTTTT. Translation: CASSLTGRYNEKLFF.

This clonotype has a count of ten or more. The J gene is TRBJ2-7, the V gene TRBV7-8; a possible D gene is TRBD2 (6 bases). Deletions cut 5 bases from V and 1 base from J, with 18 bases between. This CDR3 has 16 amino acids. CDR1 SGHVS and CDR2 FQNEAQ come from the germline V gene. CDR3 loop: CASSGGWLAESYEQYF. The CDR3 DNA reads as TGTGCCAGCAGCGGAGGATGGTTAGCGGAGTCCTACGAGCAGTACTTC.

The chain has TRBV7-9 and TRBJ1-2; tentative D call: TRBD1 (5 bases). Germline V gene lookup returns CDR1 SEHNR and CDR2 FQNEAQ (reference sequence). With 5 bases removed from V and 5 bases from J, the gap between germline ends came to 15 bases. The CDR3 runs to 14 residues. CDR3 sequence reads: CASSPGSGGYGYTF. The CDR3 DNA reads as TGTGCCAGCAGCCCTGGGTCCGGGGGTTATGGCTACACCTTC.

The chain uses TRBV9 and TRBJ1-2, with 7 nucleotides matching TRBD1. V lost 2 bases, J lost 8 bases, and 9 bases stayed unmatched. The CDR3 is 14 amino acids. CDR1 SGDLS and CDR2 YYNGEE come from the germline V gene. Here the CDR3 reads CASSVKTGTLGYTF. Here the CDR3 DNA reads TGTGCCAGCAGCGTCAAGACAGGGACCTTAGGCTACACCTTC.

This clonotype was found many times. V gene TRBV6-1 combines with J gene TRBJ1-5; D uncertain. This CDR3 spans 16 amino acids. Trimming removed 6 bases at V and 0 bases at J, with 15 bases between. Germline CDR1 is MNHNS and CDR2 is SASEGT. CDR3: CASSDLDRYSNQPQHF. In nucleotides, the CDR3 is TGTGCCAGCAGCGATCTCGACCGGTATAGCAATCAGCCCCAGCATTTT.

The rearrangement uses TRBV20-1 and TRBJ2-7; 12 bases match TRBD2. This CDR3 region has 15 residues. With V trimmed by 1 base and J by 4 bases, 5 bases remained unmatched. CDR1 is DFQATT and CDR2 is SNEGSKA in the germline V gene (reference sequence). The CDR3 spells CSARVPTSGSYEQYF. In DNA form, the CDR3 reads TGCAGTGCTAGAGTACCGACTAGCGGGAGTTACGAGCAGTACTTC.

This clonotype was counted once. V gene TRBV11-2 combines with J gene TRBJ1-1; D gene uncertain. The V gene lost 0 bases and the J gene lost 8 bases, with 7 bases spanning the gap. CDR3 size: 12 residues. Germline CDR1 SGHAT, CDR2 FQNNGV. This CDR3 reads CASSLEGLEAFF. CDR3 nucleotides: TGTGCCAGCAGCTTAGAGGGATTGGAAGCTTTCTTT.

The chain combines TRBV7-9 with TRBJ2-1; TRBD1 matches at 7 bases. V lost 1 base to trimming and J lost 5 bases; unmatched junction nucleotides: 5. This CDR3 contains 15 residues. Germline CDR1 SEHNR, CDR2 FQNEAQ (reference sequence). The DNA for the CDR3 is TGTGCCAGCAGCTTAGAGGGACAGTCTGACAATGAGCAGTTCTTC. This encodes CASSLEGQSDNEQFF. The entire variable domain, with the rest obtained from reference TRBV7-9 and TRBJ2-1, is as follows: DTGVSQNPRHKITKRGQNVTFRCDPISEHNRLYWYRQTLGQGPEFLTYFQNEAQLEKSRLLSDRFSAERPKGSFSTLEIQRTEQGDSAMYLCASSLEGQSDNEQFFGPGTRLTVL.

In its sample, this clonotype was seen many times. The chain is built from TRBV9 and TRBJ1-2, with 10 bases matching TRBD1. The junction had 9 bases not matched to a gene; V was cut back by 4 bases and J by 0 bases. Germline V CDR1 and CDR2: SGDLS, YYNGEE. This CDR3 contains 17 residues. In DNA, the CDR3 is TGTGCCAGCAGCCCTCCGGGACAGGGGTTAGCTAACTATGGCTACACCTTC. Protein: CASSPPGQGLANYGYTF.

This chain links TRBV7-9 with TRBJ2-3, with TRBD1 matching 10 bases. CDR3 size: 16 residues. V was clipped by 3 bases and J by 5 bases; unmatched bases: 8. Germline CDR1 is SEHNR and CDR2 is FQNEAQ (reference sequence). CDR3 sequence: CASSFDRGLAGDTQYF. In DNA form, the CDR3 reads TGTGCCAGCAGCTTTGACAGGGGGCTGGCGGGAGATACGCAGTATTTT.

The chain is built from TRBV5-4 and TRBJ2-7, with TRBD1 matching 8 bases. V was clipped by 5 bases and J by 3 bases; unmatched bases: 16. The V gene's germline CDR1 is SGHNT and CDR2 YYREEE (reference sequence). The CDR3 extends over 17 amino acids. The CDR3 DNA sequence: TGTGCCAGCAGTTCCCAGGGGGCTAAGGTGGAGGACTACGAGCAGTACTTC. It encodes CASSSQGAKVEDYEQYF.

This clonotype showed up just a few times. This chain uses TRBV7-2 with TRBJ2-2, with 8 bases lining up with TRBD2. The CDR3 extends over 17 amino acids. Germline assignment: CDR1 SGHTA and CDR2 FQGNSA. The V gene end was trimmed by 2 bases and the J gene end by 2 bases; junction bases not matched to a gene: 7. The CDR3 loop is CASSLRRGGRNTGELFF. For the CDR3, the DNA is TGTGCCAGCAGCTTAAGGCGCGGGGGGCGTAACACCGGGGAGCTGTTTTTT.

This clonotype was seen repeatedly, ten times or more. This chain uses TRBV7-2 with TRBJ2-5, with D possibly TRBD2 on 6 matching bases. The CDR3 covers 13 residues. Trimming pared 1 base from V and 7 bases from J, leaving 10 bases between. Germline-derived CDR1 and CDR2 are SGHTA and FQGNSA. The CDR3 DNA follows: TGTGCCAGCAGCTTAGGGGAGGAGAGGACCCAGTACTTC. Translation: CASSLGEERTQYF.

V and J are TRBV24-1 and TRBJ1-5; 8 bases agree with TRBD1. V was clipped by 3 bases and J by 2 bases; unmatched bases: 2. There are 15 residues in the CDR3. Per germline, CDR1 KGHDR and CDR2 SFDVKD. The CDR3 region is CATSDDRGGNQPQHF. As DNA, the CDR3 is TGTGCCACCAGTGATGACAGGGGAGGCAATCAGCCCCAGCATTTT.

The chain recombines TRBV7-3 with TRBJ1-2, with 9 nucleotides matching TRBD1. CDR3 size: 17 residues. V dropped 5 bases and J dropped 6; count of bases not matched to a gene: 16. Germline assignment: CDR1 SGHTA and CDR2 FQGTGA. CDR3 coding DNA: TGTGCCAGCAGCCCCCTAGGTGCTGGAGACAGGGGGAATGGCTACACCTTC. Amino acids: CASSPLGAGDRGNGYTF.

By frequency in the sample, this clonotype is medium-sized. In DNA, the CDR3 is TGCAGTGCTAGAGGCGGGTTAGTCGATGGCTACACCTTC. Protein product: CSARGGLVDGYTF. The chain couples TRBV20-1 to TRBJ1-2; D ambiguous. Germline V CDR1 and CDR2: DFQATT, SNEGSKA (reference sequence). This CDR3 is 13 amino acids long. Deletions cut 1 base from V and 6 bases from J, with 12 bases between.

This clonotype was picked up many times. This may be a read error, as it is one base from a much larger clone. This chain connects TRBV5-6 to TRBJ1-2, with TRBD1 matching 8 bases. V gave up 6 bases and J gave up 3 bases; unmatched junction bases: 7. Germline CDR1 reads SGHDT; CDR2 reads YYEEEE. This CDR3 is 14 amino acids long. CDR3 region: CASTGQGWDYGYTF. The CDR3, as DNA: TGTGCCAGCACAGGACAGGGATGGGACTATGGCTACACCTTC.